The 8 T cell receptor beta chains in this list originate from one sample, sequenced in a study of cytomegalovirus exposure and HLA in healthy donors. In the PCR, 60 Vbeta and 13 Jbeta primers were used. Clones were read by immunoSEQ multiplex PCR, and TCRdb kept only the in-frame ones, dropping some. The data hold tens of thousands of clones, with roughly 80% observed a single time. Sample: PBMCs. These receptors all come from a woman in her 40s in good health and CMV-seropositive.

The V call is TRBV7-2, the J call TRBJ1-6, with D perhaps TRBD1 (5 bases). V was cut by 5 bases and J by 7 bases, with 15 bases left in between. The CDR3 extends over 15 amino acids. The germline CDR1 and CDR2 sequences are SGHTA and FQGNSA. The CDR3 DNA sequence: TGTGCCAGCAGCCGCGGCAGGGTGGTGAATTCACCCCTCCACTTT. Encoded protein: CASSRGRVVNSPLHF.

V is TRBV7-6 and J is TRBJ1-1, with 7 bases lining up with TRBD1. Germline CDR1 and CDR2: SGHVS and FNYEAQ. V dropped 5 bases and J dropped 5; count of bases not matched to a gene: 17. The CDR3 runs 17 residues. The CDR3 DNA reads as TGTGCCAGCAGCCCGAGTACGACAGGGATGTGGAAGACTGAAGCTTTCTTT. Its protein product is CASSPSTTGMWKTEAFF.

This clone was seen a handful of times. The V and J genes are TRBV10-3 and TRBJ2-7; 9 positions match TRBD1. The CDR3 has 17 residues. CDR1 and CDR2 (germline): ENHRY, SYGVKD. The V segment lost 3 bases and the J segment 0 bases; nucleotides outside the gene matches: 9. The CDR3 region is CAISDPGQGQSSYEQYF. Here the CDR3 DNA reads TGTGCCATCAGTGACCCCGGACAGGGGCAAAGCTCCTACGAGCAGTACTTC.

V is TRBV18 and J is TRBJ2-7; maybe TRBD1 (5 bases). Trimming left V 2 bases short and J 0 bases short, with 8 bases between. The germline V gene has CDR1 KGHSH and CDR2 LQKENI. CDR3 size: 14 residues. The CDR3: CASSPIRVSYEQYF. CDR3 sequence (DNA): TGTGCCAGCTCACCAATCAGGGTCTCCTACGAGCAGTACTTC.

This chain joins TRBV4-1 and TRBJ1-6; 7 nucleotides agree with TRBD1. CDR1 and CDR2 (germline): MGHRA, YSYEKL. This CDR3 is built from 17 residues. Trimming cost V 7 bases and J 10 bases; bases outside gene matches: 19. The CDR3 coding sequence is TGCGCCAGCAAAGGGAGCACGGTTAAGGGGGCGGGATCACCCCTCCACTTT. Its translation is CASKGSTVKGAGSPLHF.

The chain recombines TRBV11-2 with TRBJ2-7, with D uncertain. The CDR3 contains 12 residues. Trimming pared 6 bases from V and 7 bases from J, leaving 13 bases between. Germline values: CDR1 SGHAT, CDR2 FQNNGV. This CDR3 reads CASRPTHFEQYF. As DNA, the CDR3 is TGTGCCAGCAGACCTACTCATTTTGAGCAGTACTTC. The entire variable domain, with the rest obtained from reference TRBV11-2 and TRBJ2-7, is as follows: EAGVAQSPRYKIIEKRQSVAFWCNPISGHATLYWYQQILGQGPKLLIQFQNNGVVDDSQLPKDRFSAERLKGVDSTLKIQPAKLEDSAVYLCASRPTHFEQYFGPGTRLTVT.

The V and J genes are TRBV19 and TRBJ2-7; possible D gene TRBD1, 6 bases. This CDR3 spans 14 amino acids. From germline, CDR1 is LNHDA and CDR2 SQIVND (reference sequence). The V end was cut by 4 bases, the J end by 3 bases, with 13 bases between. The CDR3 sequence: CASSKIRDNYEQYF. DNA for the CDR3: TGTGCCAGTAGTAAGATCCGGGACAACTACGAGCAGTACTTC.

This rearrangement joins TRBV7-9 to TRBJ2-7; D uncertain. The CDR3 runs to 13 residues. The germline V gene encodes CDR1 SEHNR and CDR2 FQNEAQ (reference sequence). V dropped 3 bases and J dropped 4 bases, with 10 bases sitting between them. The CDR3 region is CASSFGPFYEQYF. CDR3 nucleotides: TGTGCCAGCAGCTTCGGTCCTTTTTACGAGCAGTACTTC.